These 25 T cell receptor beta chains were sequenced from one sample in a study of blood T cells in healthy people across ages (dated by TCRdb to between 2014 and 2017). Receptors were amplified or captured by 5' RACE. Instrument used: Illumina HiSeq 2500. A second PCR of roughly 7 to 11 cycles was performed with a sample-barcoded 5' primer and a J-beta primer mix. The raw public reads went through TCRdb reprocessing: fastp at Q25, MiXCR clone calling, in-frame beta chains kept. Each record represents a unique CDR3 protein, reported with the most common genes and DNA among its rows. This sample gives hundreds of thousands of distinct CDR3 sequences in total; under 80% of them show up just once. The biggest ten clones account for around 30% of the sample. The source material was blood. The receptors here all came from a man aged 30-40 years in good health.

V and J are TRBV25-1 and TRBJ1-4, with 8 nucleotides matching TRBD1. Germline lookup yields CDR1 MGHDK and CDR2 SYGVNS. The CDR3 is made up of 15 amino acids. V shed 4 bases, J shed 9 bases, and the junction held 10 bases outside the gene matches. The CDR3 spells CASSAAGTGGQKLFF. As DNA, the CDR3 is TGTGCCAGCAGTGCAGCCGGGACAGGTGGGCAAAAACTGTTTTTT.

This clonotype was observed a handful of times. CDR3 protein: CASSQVLSGAYEQYF. CDR3 nucleotide sequence: TGCGCCAGCAGCCAAGTTCTCTCAGGGGCCTACGAGCAGTACTTC. The gene calls are TRBV4-3 and TRBJ2-4; D possibly corresponds to TRBD1 (6 bases). The DNA matches TRBJ2-7 better at its end, which makes the J call doubtful. This CDR3 has 15 amino acids. Germline loops: CDR1 LGHNA, CDR2 YSLEER.

This chain connects TRBV4-2 to TRBJ2-1; 8 bases fit TRBD1. The germline gives CDR1 LGHNA, CDR2 YNFKEQ. This CDR3 spans 16 amino acids. V lost 1 base, J lost 6 bases, and 8 bases stayed unmatched. In DNA form, the CDR3 reads TGTGCCAGCAGCCAAGGAGCCCAGGGGGCGTTCAATGAGCAGTTCTTC. Its protein product is CASSQGAQGAFNEQFF.

The rearrangement links TRBV7-2 to TRBJ2-3, with 8 bases that match TRBD2. Germline V gene lookup returns CDR1 SGHTA and CDR2 FQGNSA. V lost 1 base, J lost 2 bases, and 5 bases stayed unmatched. The CDR3 runs 16 residues. Here the CDR3 reads CASSLGSRGATDTQYF. The CDR3 bases are TGTGCCAGCAGCTTAGGGTCGCGGGGGGCCACAGATACGCAGTATTTT.

This clonotype is a singleton in its sample. The junction differs from germline at one of its ends, possibly a read error. The rearrangement links TRBV6-6 to TRBJ2-4, with D possibly TRBD2 on 5 matching bases. Germline assignment: CDR1 MNHNY and CDR2 SVGAGI (reference sequence). The length of the CDR3 is 13 residues. CDR3 nucleotide sequence: TGTGCCACCCGCGGGCCAGCCGAAAACATTCAGTACTTC. It translates to CATRGPAENIQYF.

The rearrangement joins TRBV7-2 to TRBJ2-1; 8 nucleotides agree with TRBD2. The CDR3 runs 16 residues. The V gene's germline CDR1 is SGHTA and CDR2 FQGNSA. V dropped 5 bases and J dropped 6; count of bases not matched to a gene: 12. CDR3 sequence reads: CASSRPRGGSGNEQFF. DNA of the CDR3: TGTGCCAGCAGCCGCCCCCGGGGGGGCTCGGGCAATGAGCAGTTCTTC. Drawing the rest from reference TRBV7-2 and TRBJ2-1, the complete variable domain is GAGVSQSPSNKVTEKGKDVELRCDPISGHTALYWYRQSLGQGLEFLIYFQGNSAPDKSGLPSDRFSAERTGGSVSTLTIQRTQQEDSAVYLCASSRPRGGSGNEQFFGPGTRLTVL.

The gene calls are TRBV20-1 and TRBJ2-1; perhaps TRBD1 as D (5 bases). The germline CDR1 and CDR2 sequences are DFQATT and SNEGSKA (reference sequence). Trimming stripped 7 bases from V and 3 bases from J, with 19 bases between. The CDR3 has 15 amino acids. CDR3 sequence reads: CSDTRVPRIYNEQFF. The CDR3 nucleotides read TGCAGTGACACCAGGGTCCCACGAATCTACAATGAGCAGTTCTTC.

This clonotype was counted only a few times. The chain employs TRBV6-2 or TRBV6-3 and TRBJ2-7; the match to TRBD1 covers 7 bases. Per the germline V gene, CDR1 is MNHEY and CDR2 is SVGEGT. J lost 4 bases, V lost 7 bases, and 4 bases had no gene match. This CDR3 has 12 amino acids. In nucleotides, the CDR3 is TGTGCCAGCACCAACAGGGGTTACGAGCAGTACTTC. Translating gives CASTNRGYEQYF.

This chain connects TRBV4-2 to TRBJ1-4; TRBD1 matches 10 bases. CDR3 size: 18 residues. Germline CDR1 and CDR2: LGHNA and YNFKEQ. J lost 6 bases, V lost 6 bases, and 16 bases had no gene match. The CDR3 reads CASSQRWRGTGVDEKLFF. CDR3 nucleotide sequence: TGTGCCAGCAGTCAAAGATGGCGCGGGACAGGGGTGGATGAAAAACTGTTTTTT.

The genes are TRBV7-2 and TRBJ1-2, with 10 bases fitting TRBD1. V shed 0 bases, J shed 5 bases, and the junction held 6 bases outside the gene matches. CDR1 is SGHTA, CDR2 FQGNSA, per germline. This CDR3 is 16 amino acids long. The CDR3 sequence is CASSLAPDRGSYGYTF. DNA of the CDR3: TGTGCCAGCAGCTTAGCGCCGGACAGGGGGTCGTATGGCTACACCTTC. The full variable domain, its missing parts supplied by reference TRBV7-2 and TRBJ1-2, is GAGVSQSPSNKVTEKGKDVELRCDPISGHTALYWYRQSLGQGLEFLIYFQGNSAPDKSGLPSDRFSAERTGGSVSTLTIQRTQQEDSAVYLCASSLAPDRGSYGYTFGSGTRLTVV.

V usage is TRBV5-6 and J usage is TRBJ2-5; D might be TRBD2 (5 bases). CDR3 size: 18 residues. The germline V and J ends were trimmed by 3 bases and 11 bases, with 32 bases remaining between them. Germline CDR1 and CDR2: SGHDT and YYEEEE. The CDR3 nucleotides read TGTGCCAGCAGCTCCGGGATAGACGGGCTACTACGTACCTGGGAGCAGTACTTC. Translated, it gives CASSSGIDGLLRTWEQYF.

This clonotype occurred a few times. The CDR3, as DNA: TGTGCCAGCGGAAACGACGGGGGAAATGAGCAGTTCTTC. As protein: CASGNDGGNEQFF. The chain is built from TRBV27 and TRBJ2-1, with D perhaps matching TRBD2 (6 bases). V gave up 8 bases and J gave up 7 bases, with 15 bases separating them. This CDR3 comprises 13 residues. The germline V gene has CDR1 MNHEY and CDR2 SMNVEV (reference sequence).

The V call is TRBV7-2, the J call TRBJ2-1, with 11 positions matching TRBD2. The CDR3 has 15 residues. Germline CDR1 SGHTA, CDR2 FQGNSA. J lost 6 bases, V lost 5 bases, and 6 bases had no gene match. The CDR3 here is CASSPTSGAPNEQFF. CDR3 DNA sequence: TGTGCCAGCAGCCCGACTAGCGGGGCCCCCAATGAGCAGTTCTTC.

The J gene is TRBJ2-5, the V gene TRBV7-9, with 9 positions matching TRBD1. The J call may be incorrect, as the DNA end agrees better with TRBJ2-7. Germline values: CDR1 SEHNR, CDR2 FQNEAQ (reference sequence). This CDR3 is built from 15 residues. CDR3 residues: CASSFGPDRGYEQYF. Written as DNA, the CDR3 is TGTGCCAGCAGCTTCGGGCCGGACAGGGGCTACGAGCAGTACTTC.

As concerns this clonotype: An end of the junction does not agree with germline; a read error may underlie this. The chain couples TRBV20-1 to TRBJ1-2; possibly TRBD1 for D (5 bases). Germline lookup yields CDR1 DFQATT and CDR2 SNEGSKA (reference sequence). This CDR3 region has 13 residues. The CDR3 nucleotides are TGCAGTGCTAGAGATGGCAGGGCCTATGGCTGCACCTTC. This sequence encodes CSARDGRAYGCTF.

The rearrangement joins TRBV7-9 to TRBJ2-7; TRBD1 agrees at 8 bases. V shed 3 bases and J 5 bases; nucleotides not matched to a gene: 9. Germline V lookup: CDR1 SEHNR, CDR2 FQNEAQ (reference sequence). The CDR3 runs to 15 residues. CDR3 sequence: CASSLGDRRDDEQYF. The CDR3 DNA is TGTGCCAGCAGCTTGGGGGACAGGAGAGATGACGAGCAGTACTTC.

Ten or more counts support this clonotype. This chain links TRBV20-1 with TRBJ2-1; D gene ambiguous. Germline values: CDR1 DFQATT, CDR2 SNEGSKA (reference sequence). The CDR3 extends over 14 amino acids. Between the trimmed V and J ends, which lost 3 bases and 0 bases, there was a span of 9 bases. The DNA for the CDR3 is TGCAGTGCTAGTAGCAGGTACTCCTACAATGAGCAGTTCTTC. This gives the protein CSASSRYSYNEQFF.

The CDR3 nucleotides are TGTGCCAGCAGTTTGGGGGGGGGTCCCCCTAATGAGCAGTTCTTC. Translation: CASSLGGGPPNEQFF. The chain links TRBV6-5 to TRBJ2-1; 7 bases line up with TRBD2. The CDR3 totals 15 residues. Germline CDR1 MNHEY, CDR2 SVGAGI. The V gene end was trimmed by 4 bases and the J gene end by 7 bases; junction bases not matched to a gene: 10.

This clonotype appeared a few times. The J gene is TRBJ1-5, the V gene TRBV7-2; D is undetermined. The V end was cut by 3 bases, the J end by 4 bases, with 10 bases between. CDR1 is SGHTA and CDR2 is FQGNSA in the germline V gene. The CDR3 covers 14 residues. CDR3 nucleotide sequence: TGTGCCAGCAGCTTTGTTCCTGTTAATCAGCCCCAGCATTTT. As protein: CASSFVPVNQPQHF.

This clonotype has just one count. Compared with germline, one end of the junction differs, possibly owing to a read error. The V and J genes are TRBV7-2 and TRBJ2-7, with D tentatively TRBD1 (5 bases). The V gene's germline CDR1 is SGHTA and CDR2 FQGNSA. This CDR3 has 17 amino acids. The CDR3 nucleotides read TGTGCCTGCAGCTTTGTTAGCCACCCGTCAGGGTCCTACGAGCAGTACTTC. Translating gives CACSFVSHPSGSYEQYF.

The chain has TRBV12-3 or TRBV12-4 and TRBJ2-5; D gene uncertain. This CDR3 region has 12 residues. V was pared by 6 bases and J by 3 bases, with 8 bases between. The CDR3 sequence is CASRVREETQYF. CDR3 sequence (DNA): TGTGCCAGCAGAGTTAGGGAAGAGACCCAGTACTTC.

This chain connects TRBV9 to TRBJ2-5, with D tentatively TRBD1 (7 bases). Germline loops: CDR1 SGDLS, CDR2 YYNGEE. The ends were cut back, 4 bases at V and 4 bases at J, with 17 bases in the middle. The CDR3 runs 15 residues. CDR3 bases: TGTGCCAGCAGCCCAGGGGGACTGCTGTCAGAGACCCAGTACTTC. Translating it yields CASSPGGLLSETQYF.

This chain links TRBV13 with TRBJ1-2; 7 nucleotides line up with TRBD1. Per the germline V gene, CDR1 is PRHDT and CDR2 is FYEKMQ (reference sequence). Losses at the gene ends were 5 bases for V and 8 bases for J; bases not matched to a gene: 17. The CDR3 contains 16 residues. CDR3 in DNA: TGTGCCAGCAGCCACGTATACAGGGGAGGGTCGGGAGGCTACACCTTC. Amino acid sequence: CASSHVYRGGSGGYTF.

The V call is TRBV6-5, the J call TRBJ2-2; the D gene is possibly TRBD1 (5 bases). The CDR3 sequence is 15 residues long. Germline CDR1 MNHEY, CDR2 SVGAGI. V gave up 2 bases and J gave up 4 bases, with 11 bases separating them. The CDR3 DNA sequence: TGTGCCAGCAGTTACCAGGCAGGGATCACCGGGGAGCTGTTTTTT. This gives the protein CASSYQAGITGELFF.

CDR3 in DNA: TGTGCCACCAGCAGAGGCCTGACAGGCGGTCAGCCCCAGCATTTT. Its translation is CATSRGLTGGQPQHF. The chain joins TRBV15 to TRBJ1-5; tentatively, D is TRBD1 (6 bases). The CDR3 extends over 15 amino acids. With 1 base removed from V and 6 bases from J, the gap between germline ends came to 13 bases. Germline assignment: CDR1 LNHNV and CDR2 YYDKDF (reference sequence). Based on the CDR3 plus reference TRBV15 and TRBJ1-5, the full variable domain is DAMVIQNPRYQVTQFGKPVTLSCSQTLNHNVMYWYQQKSSQAPKLLFHYYDKDFNNEADTPDNFQSRRPNTSFCFLDIRSPGLGDTAMYLCATSRGLTGGQPQHFGDGTRLSIL.